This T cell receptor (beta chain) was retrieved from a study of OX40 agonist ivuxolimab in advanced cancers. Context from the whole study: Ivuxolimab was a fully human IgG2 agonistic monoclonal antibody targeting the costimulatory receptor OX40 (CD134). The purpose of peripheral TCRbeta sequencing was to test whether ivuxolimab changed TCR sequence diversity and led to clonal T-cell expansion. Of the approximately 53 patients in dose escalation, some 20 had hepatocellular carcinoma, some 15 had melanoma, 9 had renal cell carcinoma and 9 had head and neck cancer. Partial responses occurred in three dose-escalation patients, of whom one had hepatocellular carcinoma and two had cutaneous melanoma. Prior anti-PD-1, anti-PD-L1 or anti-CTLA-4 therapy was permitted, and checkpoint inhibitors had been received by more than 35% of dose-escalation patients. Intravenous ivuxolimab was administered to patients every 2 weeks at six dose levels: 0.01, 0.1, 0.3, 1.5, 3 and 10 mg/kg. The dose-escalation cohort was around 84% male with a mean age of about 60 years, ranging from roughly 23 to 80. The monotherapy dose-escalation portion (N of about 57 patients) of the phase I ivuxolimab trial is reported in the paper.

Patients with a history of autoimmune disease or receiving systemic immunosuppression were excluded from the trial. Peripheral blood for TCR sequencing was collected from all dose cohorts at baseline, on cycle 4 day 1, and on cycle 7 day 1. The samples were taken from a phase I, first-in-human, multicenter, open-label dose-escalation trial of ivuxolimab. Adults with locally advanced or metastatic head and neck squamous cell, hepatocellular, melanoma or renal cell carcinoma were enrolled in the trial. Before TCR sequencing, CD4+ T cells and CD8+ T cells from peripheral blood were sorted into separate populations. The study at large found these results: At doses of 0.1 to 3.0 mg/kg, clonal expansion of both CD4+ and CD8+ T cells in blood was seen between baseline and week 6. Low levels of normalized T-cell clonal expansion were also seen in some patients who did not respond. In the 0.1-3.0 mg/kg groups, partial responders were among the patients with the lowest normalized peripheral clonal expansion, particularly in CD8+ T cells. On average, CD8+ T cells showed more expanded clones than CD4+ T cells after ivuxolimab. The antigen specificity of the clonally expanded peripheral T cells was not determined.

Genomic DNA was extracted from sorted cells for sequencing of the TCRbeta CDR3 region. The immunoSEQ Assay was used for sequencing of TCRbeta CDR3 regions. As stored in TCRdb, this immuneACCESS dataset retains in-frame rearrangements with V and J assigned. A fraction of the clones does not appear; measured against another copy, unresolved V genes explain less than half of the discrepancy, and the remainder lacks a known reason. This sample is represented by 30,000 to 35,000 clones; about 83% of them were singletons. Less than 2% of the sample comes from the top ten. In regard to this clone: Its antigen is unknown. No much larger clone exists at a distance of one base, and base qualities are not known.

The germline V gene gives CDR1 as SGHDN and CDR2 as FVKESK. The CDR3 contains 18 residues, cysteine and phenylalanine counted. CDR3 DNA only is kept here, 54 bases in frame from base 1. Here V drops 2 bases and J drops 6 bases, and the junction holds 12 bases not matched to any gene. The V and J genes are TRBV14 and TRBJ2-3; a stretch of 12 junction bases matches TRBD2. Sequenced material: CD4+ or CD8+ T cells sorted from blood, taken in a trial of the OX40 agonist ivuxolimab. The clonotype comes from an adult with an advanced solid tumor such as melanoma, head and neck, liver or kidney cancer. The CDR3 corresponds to CASSQPGLAGYAADTQYF. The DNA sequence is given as TGTGCCAGCAGCCAACCGGGACTAGCGGGCTATGCAGCGGATACGCAGTATTTT.